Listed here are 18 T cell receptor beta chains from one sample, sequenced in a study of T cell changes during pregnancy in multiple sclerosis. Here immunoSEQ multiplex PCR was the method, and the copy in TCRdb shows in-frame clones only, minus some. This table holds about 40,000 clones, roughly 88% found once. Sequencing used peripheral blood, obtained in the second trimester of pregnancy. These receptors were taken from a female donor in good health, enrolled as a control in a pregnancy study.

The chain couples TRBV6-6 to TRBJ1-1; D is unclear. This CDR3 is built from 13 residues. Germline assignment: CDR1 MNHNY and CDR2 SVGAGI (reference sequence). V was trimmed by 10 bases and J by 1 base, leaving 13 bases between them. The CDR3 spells CATIKYGNTEAFF. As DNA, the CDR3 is TGTGCCACCATTAAATACGGGAACACTGAAGCTTTCTTT.

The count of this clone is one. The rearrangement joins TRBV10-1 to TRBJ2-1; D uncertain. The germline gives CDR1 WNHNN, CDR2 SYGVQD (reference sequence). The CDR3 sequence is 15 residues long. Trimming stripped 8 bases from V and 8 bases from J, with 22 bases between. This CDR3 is CASAAPAAPWDEQFF. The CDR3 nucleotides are TGCGCCAGCGCCGCCCCTGCGGCGCCCTGGGATGAGCAGTTCTTC.

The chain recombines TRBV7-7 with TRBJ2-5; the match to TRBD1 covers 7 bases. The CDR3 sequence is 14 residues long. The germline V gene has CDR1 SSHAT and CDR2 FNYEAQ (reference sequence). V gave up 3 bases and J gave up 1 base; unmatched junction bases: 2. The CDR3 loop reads CASSLTGPQETQYF. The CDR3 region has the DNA TGTGCCAGCAGCTTGACAGGGCCCCAAGAGACCCAGTACTTC.

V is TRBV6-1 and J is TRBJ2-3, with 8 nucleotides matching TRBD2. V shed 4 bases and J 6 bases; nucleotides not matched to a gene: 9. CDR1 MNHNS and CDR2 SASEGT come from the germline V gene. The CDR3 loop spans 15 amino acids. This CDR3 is CASSGGLAGADTQYF. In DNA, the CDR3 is TGTGCCAGCAGTGGAGGGCTAGCGGGCGCCGATACGCAGTATTTT.

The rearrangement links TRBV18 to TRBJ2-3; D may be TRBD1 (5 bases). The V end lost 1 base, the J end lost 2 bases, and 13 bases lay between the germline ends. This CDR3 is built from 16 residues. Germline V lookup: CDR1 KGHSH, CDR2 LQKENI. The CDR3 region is CASSPQGLTYTDTQYF. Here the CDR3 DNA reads TGTGCCAGCTCACCACAGGGGCTAACATACACAGATACGCAGTATTTT.

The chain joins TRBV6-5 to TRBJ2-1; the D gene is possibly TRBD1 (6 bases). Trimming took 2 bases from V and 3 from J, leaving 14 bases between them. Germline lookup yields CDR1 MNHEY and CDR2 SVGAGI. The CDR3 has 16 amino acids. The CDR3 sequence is CASSYTWGPSYNEQFF. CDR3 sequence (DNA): TGTGCCAGCAGTTACACGTGGGGGCCGAGCTACAATGAGCAGTTCTTC.

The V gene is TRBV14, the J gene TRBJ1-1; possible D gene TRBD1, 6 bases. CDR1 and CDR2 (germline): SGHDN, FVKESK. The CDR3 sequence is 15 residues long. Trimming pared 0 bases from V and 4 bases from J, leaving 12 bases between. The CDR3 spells CASSQDRGAFTEAFF. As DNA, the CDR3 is TGTGCCAGCAGCCAAGACAGGGGAGCTTTCACTGAAGCTTTCTTT.

CDR3 nucleotide sequence: TGTGCCAGCAGCTCACCTCTTACCGGGGACAAAGAGACCCAGTACTTC. Translated: CASSSPLTGDKETQYF. The rearrangement joins TRBV7-6 to TRBJ2-5, with a weak D call TRBD1 (6 bases). The CDR3 has 16 residues. Trimming stripped 4 bases from V and 3 bases from J, with 18 bases between. Germline V gene data show CDR1 as SGHVS and CDR2 as FNYEAQ.

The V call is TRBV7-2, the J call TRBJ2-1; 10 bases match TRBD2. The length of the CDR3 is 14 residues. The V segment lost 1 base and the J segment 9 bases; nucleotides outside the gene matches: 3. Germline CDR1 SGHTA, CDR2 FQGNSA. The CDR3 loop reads CASSLGTSGGEQFF. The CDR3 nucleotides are TGTGCCAGCAGCTTAGGGACTAGCGGCGGTGAGCAGTTCTTC.

The CDR3 protein is CASSLLAGEYNEQFF. CDR3 in DNA: TGCGCCAGCAGCCTGCTAGCGGGCGAGTACAATGAGCAGTTCTTC. V and J are TRBV5-1 and TRBJ2-1; 8 nucleotides agree with TRBD2. Germline lookup yields CDR1 SGHRS and CDR2 YFSETQ. V lost 4 bases to trimming and J lost 4 bases; unmatched junction nucleotides: 7. This CDR3 contains 15 residues.

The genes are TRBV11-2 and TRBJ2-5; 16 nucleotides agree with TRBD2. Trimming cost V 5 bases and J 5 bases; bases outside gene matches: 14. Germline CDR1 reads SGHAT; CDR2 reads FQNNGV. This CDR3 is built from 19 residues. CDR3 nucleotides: TGTGCCAGCAGCCCCCAGGGACTAGCGGGAGGGCCGGGAGGGGAGACCCAGTACTTC. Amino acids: CASSPQGLAGGPGGETQYF.

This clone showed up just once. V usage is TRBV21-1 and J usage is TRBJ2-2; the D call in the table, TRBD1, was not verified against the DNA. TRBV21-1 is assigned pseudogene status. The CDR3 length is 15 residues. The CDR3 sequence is CASRRDRGNTGELFF. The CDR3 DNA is TGTGCCAGCAGGAGGGACAGGGGAAACACCGGGGAGCTGTTTTTT.

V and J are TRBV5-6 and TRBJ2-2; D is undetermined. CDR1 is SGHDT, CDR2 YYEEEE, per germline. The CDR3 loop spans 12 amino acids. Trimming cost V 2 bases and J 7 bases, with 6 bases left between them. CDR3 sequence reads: CASSFSIGELFF. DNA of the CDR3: TGTGCCAGCAGCTTTTCAATCGGGGAGCTGTTTTTT.

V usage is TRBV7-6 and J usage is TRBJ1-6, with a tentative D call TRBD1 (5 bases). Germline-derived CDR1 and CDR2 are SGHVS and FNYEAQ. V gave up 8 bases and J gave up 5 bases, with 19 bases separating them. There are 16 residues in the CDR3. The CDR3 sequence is CASAVAQGKDNSPLHF. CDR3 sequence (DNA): TGTGCCAGCGCGGTAGCTCAGGGAAAAGATAATTCACCCCTCCACTTT.

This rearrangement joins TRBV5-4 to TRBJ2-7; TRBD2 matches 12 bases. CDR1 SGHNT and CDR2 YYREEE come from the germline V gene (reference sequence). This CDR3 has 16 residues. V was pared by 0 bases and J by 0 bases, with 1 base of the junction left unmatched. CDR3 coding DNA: TGTGCCAGCAGCTTGGGACTAGCGGGGGACTCCTACGAGCAGTACTTC. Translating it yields CASSLGLAGDSYEQYF.

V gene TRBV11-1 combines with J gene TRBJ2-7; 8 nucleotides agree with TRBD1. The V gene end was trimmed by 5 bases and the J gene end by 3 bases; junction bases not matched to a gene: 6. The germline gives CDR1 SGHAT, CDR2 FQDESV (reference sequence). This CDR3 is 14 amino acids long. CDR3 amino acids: CASSQDRALYEQYF. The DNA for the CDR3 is TGTGCCAGCAGCCAGGACAGGGCTCTCTACGAGCAGTACTTC.

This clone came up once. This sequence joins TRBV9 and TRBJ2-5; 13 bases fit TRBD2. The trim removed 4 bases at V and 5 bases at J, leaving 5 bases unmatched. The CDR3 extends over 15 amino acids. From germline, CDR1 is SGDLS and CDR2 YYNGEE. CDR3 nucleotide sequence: TGTGCCAGCAGCCATGGGACTAGCGGGAAGGAGACCCAGTACTTC. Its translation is CASSHGTSGKETQYF.

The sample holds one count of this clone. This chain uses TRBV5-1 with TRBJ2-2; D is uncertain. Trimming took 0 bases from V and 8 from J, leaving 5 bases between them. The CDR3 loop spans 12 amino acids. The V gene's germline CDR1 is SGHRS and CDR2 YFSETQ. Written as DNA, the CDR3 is TGCGCCAGCAGCTTGGCCCGGGGGGAGCTGTTTTTT. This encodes CASSLARGELFF.